Shown below are 30 T cell receptor beta chains from a single sample sequenced in a study of OX40 agonist ivuxolimab in advanced cancers. TCRdb's table, derived via immunoSEQ multiplex PCR, lists solely in-frame clones and lacks some. This sample carries approximately 120,000 clones, approximately 90% of them seen once, and the ten largest clones take under 0.9%. The specimen was CD4+ or CD8+ T cells sorted from blood, collected in a trial of the OX40 agonist ivuxolimab. The receptors were sampled from an adult with an advanced solid tumor such as melanoma, head and neck, liver or kidney cancer.

The chain uses TRBV10-3 and TRBJ1-2; a possible D gene is TRBD1 (5 bases). Trimming cost V 6 bases and J 2 bases, with 13 bases left between them. There are 14 residues in the CDR3. From germline, CDR1 is ENHRY and CDR2 SYGVKD. The CDR3 loop is CAIRPPGNNYGYTF. CDR3 DNA sequence: TGTGCCATCAGGCCACCAGGGAACAACTATGGCTACACCTTC.

The chain is built from TRBV28 and TRBJ2-7; D unclear. Germline V gene lookup returns CDR1 MDHEN and CDR2 SYDVKM. V was shortened by 3 bases and J by 10 bases, with 16 bases between the two germline ends. This CDR3 has 13 amino acids. The CDR3 DNA reads TGTGCCAGCAGTTTGATCGCGGTTTACGTTCAGTACTTC. This gives the protein CASSLIAVYVQYF.

V and J are TRBV5-1 and TRBJ1-2; D is undetermined. V was cut by 0 bases and J by 2 bases, with 11 bases left in between. CDR1 and CDR2 (germline): SGHRS, YFSETQ. The CDR3 has 15 residues. CDR3 in amino acids: CASSLVVTLNYGYTF. The DNA for the CDR3 is TGCGCCAGCAGCTTGGTCGTGACTCTCAACTATGGCTACACCTTC.

CDR3 DNA: TGTGCCAGCAGGCCCACAGGGGGTCCGAGGGATACGCAGTATTTT. It specifies CASRPTGGPRDTQYF. This chain links TRBV6-5 with TRBJ2-3, with TRBD1 matching over 8 bases. The CDR3 sequence is 15 residues long. Germline lookup yields CDR1 MNHEY and CDR2 SVGAGI. Losses at the gene ends were 6 bases for V and 6 bases for J; bases not matched to a gene: 11.

The V gene is TRBV5-1, the J gene TRBJ2-7; 12 nucleotides line up with TRBD1. The V and J ends lost 3 bases and 3 bases, in that order; junction bases with no gene match: 16. The germline V gene encodes CDR1 SGHRS and CDR2 YFSETQ. The CDR3 sequence is 19 residues long. The CDR3 is CASSSRDRGLEREYYEQYF. The CDR3 DNA follows: TGCGCCAGCAGCTCCCGGGACAGGGGGCTGGAGCGGGAGTACTACGAGCAGTACTTC.

This clone was seen a single time. The V gene is TRBV6-5, the J gene TRBJ1-3; TRBD1 might be the D (5 bases). CDR1 and CDR2 (germline): MNHEY, SVGAGI. This CDR3 spans 16 amino acids. Trimming stripped 2 bases from V and 1 base from J, with 12 bases between. This chain's CDR3 is CASSYRDPWSGNTIYF. The CDR3 region has the DNA TGTGCCAGCAGTTACCGGGACCCTTGGTCTGGAAACACCATATATTTT.

This clone was seen only once. The rearrangement joins TRBV7-9 to TRBJ2-7; the match to TRBD1 covers 8 bases. V lost 7 bases to trimming and J lost 6 bases; unmatched junction nucleotides: 8. The CDR3 runs 13 residues. Looked up from germline, CDR1 is SEHNR and CDR2 is FQNEAQ (reference sequence). CDR3 loop: CASKGQGNREQYF. CDR3 nucleotide sequence: TGTGCCAGCAAAGGACAGGGTAATCGCGAGCAGTACTTC.

This chain uses TRBV9 with TRBJ2-1; no clear D gene. Trimming removed 3 bases from V and 4 bases from J, with 11 bases in between. Germline CDR1 SGDLS, CDR2 YYNGEE. The CDR3 runs to 14 residues. CDR3 sequence reads: CASSGSSRYNEQFF. CDR3 nucleotides: TGTGCCAGCAGCGGGTCTAGTAGGTACAATGAGCAGTTCTTC.

J is TRBJ2-7 and V is TRBV15, with D perhaps matching TRBD1 or TRBD2 (5 bases each). The germline V and J ends were trimmed by 5 bases and 7 bases, with 12 bases remaining between them. There are 12 residues in the CDR3. The V gene's germline CDR1 is LNHNV and CDR2 YYDKDF (reference sequence). The CDR3: CATSVGTNEQYF. The CDR3 DNA reads TGTGCCACCAGCGTCGGGACGAATGAGCAGTACTTC.

This chain uses TRBV6-5 with TRBJ1-5, with a tentative D call TRBD1 (5 bases). From germline, CDR1 is MNHEY and CDR2 SVGAGI. The CDR3 extends over 12 amino acids. Trimming removed 5 bases at V and 8 bases at J, with 10 bases between. CDR3 loop: CASSNPGKPQHF. As DNA, the CDR3 is TGTGCCAGCAGTAATCCAGGGAAGCCCCAGCATTTT.

CDR3 sequence: CASSEAQGRGPSGNTIYF. In nucleotides, the CDR3 is TGTGCCAGCAGTGAAGCCCAAGGCAGGGGGCCGTCAGGAAACACCATATATTTT. V and J are TRBV2 and TRBJ1-3; 8 bases map to TRBD1. The V segment lost 0 bases and the J segment 4 bases; nucleotides outside the gene matches: 11. This CDR3 is built from 18 residues. Germline loops: CDR1 SNHLY, CDR2 FYNNEI.

The chain couples TRBV6-1 to TRBJ1-5; D uncertain. The V gene's germline CDR1 is MNHNS and CDR2 SASEGT. V lost 8 bases to trimming and J lost 2 bases, with 13 bases between them. CDR3 size: 14 residues. CDR3 bases: TGTGCCAGCTCCAGCGGAGTTGGCAATCAGCCCCAGCATTTT. This sequence encodes CASSSGVGNQPQHF.

Note on this clone: The same CDR3 arises from other DNA sequences in this sample as well. The chain combines TRBV5-1 with TRBJ2-5; possibly TRBD1 or TRBD2 for D (6 bases each). Trimming pared 1 base from V and 1 base from J, leaving 11 bases between. The CDR3 has 15 residues. The germline V gene has CDR1 SGHRS and CDR2 YFSETQ. DNA of the CDR3: TGCGCCAGCAGCTTGACGGGGGCCCCCCAAGAGACCCAGTACTTC. This gives the protein CASSLTGAPQETQYF.

V gene TRBV5-1 combines with J gene TRBJ2-7; 8 positions agree with TRBD1. Germline V CDR1 and CDR2: SGHRS, YFSETQ. V lost 0 bases and J lost 3; bases outside the gene matches: 2. This CDR3 comprises 14 residues. The CDR3 nucleotides read TGCGCCAGCAGCTTGGAACAGGGGGACTACGAGCAGTACTTC. It encodes CASSLEQGDYEQYF.

The chain has TRBV5-1 and TRBJ1-2; 9 bases agree with TRBD1. CDR1 SGHRS and CDR2 YFSETQ come from the germline V gene. CDR3 length equals 15 residues. The V and J ends lost 4 bases and 7 bases, in that order; junction bases with no gene match: 11. As DNA, the CDR3 is TGCGCCAGCAGCCCTATTTTACAGGGGGCAGGTGGCTACACCTTC. Amino acids: CASSPILQGAGGYTF.

The chain combines TRBV18 with TRBJ2-7, with D perhaps TRBD1 (6 bases). From germline, CDR1 is KGHSH and CDR2 LQKENI. This CDR3 is 16 amino acids long. Trimming took off 2 bases at V and 6 bases at J, with 20 bases between the two ends. The CDR3 spells CASSPNPGSTGLEQYF. CDR3 coding DNA: TGTGCCAGCTCACCAAATCCTGGTAGTACAGGGCTCGAGCAGTACTTC.

The J gene is TRBJ2-5, the V gene TRBV9; the match to TRBD1 covers 9 bases. The CDR3 totals 14 residues. CDR1 SGDLS and CDR2 YYNGEE come from the germline V gene. J was trimmed by 5 bases and V by 4 bases; bases with no gene match: 6. As DNA, the CDR3 is TGTGCCAGCAGCTCTAGAGGACAGGGGGAGACCCAGTACTTC. Its protein product is CASSSRGQGETQYF.

The gene calls are TRBV19 and TRBJ1-1; D is unclear. The germline gives CDR1 LNHDA, CDR2 SQIVND (reference sequence). With 3 bases removed from V and 8 bases from J, the gap between germline ends came to 22 bases. The CDR3 covers 16 residues. CDR3 loop: CASSMIGQAPPTEAFF. For the CDR3, the DNA is TGTGCCAGTAGTATGATTGGGCAGGCTCCTCCCACCGAAGCTTTCTTT.

The rearrangement joins TRBV9 to TRBJ2-2, with D tentatively TRBD1 or TRBD2 (5 bases each). The germline V and J ends were trimmed by 4 bases and 6 bases, with 22 bases remaining between them. CDR3 length equals 17 residues. Germline values: CDR1 SGDLS, CDR2 YYNGEE. The CDR3 sequence: CASSNWFGALEAGELFF. CDR3 nucleotides: TGTGCCAGCAGCAATTGGTTCGGGGCGCTGGAGGCCGGGGAGCTGTTTTTT.

V usage is TRBV15 and J usage is TRBJ1-5; TRBD1 aligns across 7 bases. The CDR3 sequence is 16 residues long. With V trimmed by 2 bases and J by 2 bases, 6 bases remained unmatched. Germline V gene lookup returns CDR1 LNHNV and CDR2 YYDKDF (reference sequence). This chain's CDR3 is CATSRQGGDGNQPQHF. CDR3 nucleotide sequence: TGTGCCACCAGCAGACAGGGGGGAGACGGCAATCAGCCCCAGCATTTT.

V and J are TRBV5-1 and TRBJ1-1; 9 bases are a match to TRBD1. In germline, CDR1 is SGHRS, CDR2 YFSETQ. The CDR3 is 14 amino acids. The V gene end was trimmed by 4 bases and the J gene end by 7 bases; junction bases not matched to a gene: 8. CDR3 DNA: TGCGCCAGCAGCGAACAGGGGGCGACCGATGAAGCTTTCTTT. It is translated as CASSEQGATDEAFF.

The rearrangement joins TRBV25-1 to TRBJ2-7; no clear D. This CDR3 spans 14 amino acids. Germline CDR1 MGHDK, CDR2 SYGVNS. V was trimmed by 1 base and J by 0 bases, leaving 7 bases between them. CDR3 protein: CASSEFQVSYEQYF. Written as DNA, the CDR3 is TGTGCCAGCAGTGAATTCCAGGTCTCCTACGAGCAGTACTTC.

This chain joins TRBV4-2 and TRBJ2-1; 10 nucleotides agree with TRBD2. Germline-derived CDR1 and CDR2 are LGHNA and YNFKEQ. There are 21 residues in the CDR3. Losses at the gene ends were 0 bases for V and 4 bases for J; bases not matched to a gene: 18. CDR3 loop: CASSQDSLAGANKGLYNEQFF. In DNA, the CDR3 is TGTGCCAGCAGCCAAGACTCCCTAGCGGGAGCTAACAAGGGCTTATACAATGAGCAGTTCTTC.

The chain links TRBV6-5 to TRBJ1-4; D not certain. This CDR3 region has 15 residues. V lost 5 bases to trimming and J lost 8 bases, with 18 bases between them. Germline V CDR1 and CDR2: MNHEY, SVGAGI. The CDR3 loop reads CASSPGSDPQEKLFF. The DNA for the CDR3 is TGTGCCAGCAGTCCAGGCTCGGACCCCCAAGAAAAACTGTTTTTT.

V is TRBV27 and J is TRBJ1-6, with 7 nucleotides matching TRBD1. The germline CDR1 and CDR2 sequences are MNHEY and SMNVEV (reference sequence). The CDR3 has 14 residues. Trimming at V came to 4 bases and at J to 6 bases, leaving 3 bases not matched to a gene. Here the CDR3 DNA reads TGTGCCAGCAGTTGGGGACAGAGTAATTCACCCCTCCACTTT. Its protein is CASSWGQSNSPLHF.

This sequence joins TRBV4-1 and TRBJ2-7, with 7 bases identical to TRBD1. Germline CDR1 MGHRA, CDR2 YSYEKL. This CDR3 comprises 13 residues. Losses at the gene ends were 2 bases for V and 5 bases for J; bases not matched to a gene: 3. The CDR3 coding sequence is TGCGCCAGCAGCCAAAAGGGGGCCGACGAGCAGTACTTC. This sequence encodes CASSQKGADEQYF.

The chain links TRBV5-4 to TRBJ1-3, with D possibly TRBD1 on 6 matching bases. Germline lookup yields CDR1 SGHNT and CDR2 YYREEE (reference sequence). Trimming took 0 bases from V and 0 from J, leaving 7 bases between them. The CDR3 runs to 15 residues. The CDR3 sequence: CASSLGQASGNTIYF. CDR3 DNA sequence: TGTGCCAGCAGCTTGGGACAGGCCTCTGGAAACACCATATATTTT.

The CDR3 spells CASSGTGGLEQYF. The CDR3, as DNA: TGTGCCAGCAGCGGGACAGGGGGGCTCGAGCAGTACTTC. The chain employs TRBV28 and TRBJ2-7; 11 nucleotides match TRBD1. Trimming cost V 6 bases and J 6 bases; bases outside gene matches: 4. CDR3 length equals 13 residues. Germline-derived CDR1 and CDR2 are MDHEN and SYDVKM.

V is TRBV7-2 and J is TRBJ2-7; D is undetermined. The germline V and J ends were trimmed by 5 bases and 9 bases, with 14 bases remaining between them. The CDR3 sequence is 12 residues long. The V gene's germline CDR1 is SGHTA and CDR2 FQGNSA. The CDR3 DNA reads as TGTGCCAGCAGCCCGTCTAGACCGGGGCAGTACTTC. Amino acid sequence: CASSPSRPGQYF. The full variable domain, in which reference TRBV7-2 and TRBJ2-7 provide the parts outside the CDR3, is GAGVSQSPSNKVTEKGKDVELRCDPISGHTALYWYRQSLGQGLEFLIYFQGNSAPDKSGLPSDRFSAERTGGSVSTLTIQRTQQEDSAVYLCASSPSRPGQYFGPGTRLTVT.

This chain joins TRBV27 and TRBJ1-2; D is ambiguous. CDR1 and CDR2 (germline): MNHEY, SMNVEV (reference sequence). The CDR3 has 15 residues. The V and J ends lost 7 bases and 0 bases respectively, with 15 bases between them. The DNA for the CDR3 is TGTGCCAGCACCTTTAGAGGCGAAGCTAACTATGGCTACACCTTC. It encodes CASTFRGEANYGYTF.